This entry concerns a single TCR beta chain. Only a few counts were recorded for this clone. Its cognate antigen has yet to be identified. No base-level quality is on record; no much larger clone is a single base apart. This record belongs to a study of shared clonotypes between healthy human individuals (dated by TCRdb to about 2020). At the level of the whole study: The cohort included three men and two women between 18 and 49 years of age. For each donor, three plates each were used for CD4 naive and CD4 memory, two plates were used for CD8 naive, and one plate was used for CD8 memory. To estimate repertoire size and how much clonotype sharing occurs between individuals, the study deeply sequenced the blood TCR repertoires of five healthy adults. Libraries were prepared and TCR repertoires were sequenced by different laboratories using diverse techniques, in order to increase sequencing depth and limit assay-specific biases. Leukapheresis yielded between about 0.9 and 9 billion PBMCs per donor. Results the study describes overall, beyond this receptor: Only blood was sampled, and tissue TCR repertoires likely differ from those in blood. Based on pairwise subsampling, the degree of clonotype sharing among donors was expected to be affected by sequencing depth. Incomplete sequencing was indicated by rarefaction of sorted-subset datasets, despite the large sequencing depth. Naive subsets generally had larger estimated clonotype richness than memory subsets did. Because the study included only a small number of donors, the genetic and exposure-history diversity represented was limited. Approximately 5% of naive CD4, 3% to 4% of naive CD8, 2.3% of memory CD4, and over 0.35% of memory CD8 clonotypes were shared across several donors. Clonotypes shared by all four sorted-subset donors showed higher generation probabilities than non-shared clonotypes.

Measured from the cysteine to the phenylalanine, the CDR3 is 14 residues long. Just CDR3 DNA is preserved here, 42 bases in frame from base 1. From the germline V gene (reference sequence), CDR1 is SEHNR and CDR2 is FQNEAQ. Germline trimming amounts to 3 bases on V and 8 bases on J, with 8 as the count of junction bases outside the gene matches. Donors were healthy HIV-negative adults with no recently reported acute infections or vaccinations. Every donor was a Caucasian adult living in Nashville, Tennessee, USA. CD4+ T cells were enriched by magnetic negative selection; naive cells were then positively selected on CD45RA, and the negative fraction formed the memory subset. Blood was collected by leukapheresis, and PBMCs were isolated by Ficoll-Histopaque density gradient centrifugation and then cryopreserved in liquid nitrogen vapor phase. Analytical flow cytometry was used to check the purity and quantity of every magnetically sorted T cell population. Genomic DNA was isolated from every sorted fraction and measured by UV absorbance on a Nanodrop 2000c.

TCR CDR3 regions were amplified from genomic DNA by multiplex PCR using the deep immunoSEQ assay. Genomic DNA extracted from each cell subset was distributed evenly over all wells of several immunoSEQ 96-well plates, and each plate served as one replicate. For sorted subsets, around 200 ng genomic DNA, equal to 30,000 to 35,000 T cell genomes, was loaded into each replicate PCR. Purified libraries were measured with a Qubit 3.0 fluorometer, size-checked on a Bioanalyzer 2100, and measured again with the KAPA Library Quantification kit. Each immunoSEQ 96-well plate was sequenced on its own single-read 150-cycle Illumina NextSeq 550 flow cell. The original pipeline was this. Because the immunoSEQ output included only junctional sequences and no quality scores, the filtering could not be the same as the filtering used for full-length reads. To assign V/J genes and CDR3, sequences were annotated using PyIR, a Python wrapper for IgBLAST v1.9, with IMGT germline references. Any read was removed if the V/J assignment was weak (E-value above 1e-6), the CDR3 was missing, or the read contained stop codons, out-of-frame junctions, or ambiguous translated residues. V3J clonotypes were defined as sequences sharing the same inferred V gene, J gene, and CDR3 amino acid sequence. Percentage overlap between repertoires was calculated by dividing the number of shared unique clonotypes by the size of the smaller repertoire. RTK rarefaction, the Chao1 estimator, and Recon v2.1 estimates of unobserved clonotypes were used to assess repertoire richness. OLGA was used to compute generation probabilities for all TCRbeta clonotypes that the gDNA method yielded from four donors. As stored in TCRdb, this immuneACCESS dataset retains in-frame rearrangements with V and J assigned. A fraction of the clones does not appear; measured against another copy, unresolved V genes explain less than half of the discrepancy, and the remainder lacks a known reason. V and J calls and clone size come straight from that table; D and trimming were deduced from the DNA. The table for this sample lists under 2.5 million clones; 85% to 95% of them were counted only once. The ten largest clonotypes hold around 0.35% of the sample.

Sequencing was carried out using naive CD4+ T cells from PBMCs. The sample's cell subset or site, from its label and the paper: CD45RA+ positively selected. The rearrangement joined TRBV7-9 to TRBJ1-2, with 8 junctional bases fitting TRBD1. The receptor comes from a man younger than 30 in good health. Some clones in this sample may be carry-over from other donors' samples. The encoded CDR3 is CASSFDRGGWGYTF. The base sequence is TGTGCCAGCAGCTTTGACAGGGGCGGGTGGGGCTACACCTTC.